The 22 T cell receptor beta chains listed next were all sequenced from one sample in a study of blood T cells in healthy people across ages. The authors ran a second PCR of about 6 to 11 cycles using a sample-barcoded 5' primer and a J-beta primer mix. Each CDR3 protein gets one entry after TCRdb re-called the 5' RACE reads with MiXCR. The table records under 800,000 distinct CDR3 sequences, around 40% of them present only once. The sequencing sample was made of blood. The receptors originated from a woman aged 55 to 70 in good health.

Only one count was recorded for this clonotype. V usage is TRBV21-1 and J usage is TRBJ1-1; TRBD1 is taken as the D call from the table, unchecked against the DNA. TRBV21-1 constitutes a pseudogene. The CDR3 has 14 residues. The CDR3 is CASSKANRDTEAFF. CDR3 in DNA: TGTGCCAGCAGCAAAGCCAACAGGGACACTGAAGCTTTCTTT.

This clonotype has more than one count but fewer than ten. The V gene is TRBV3-1, the J gene TRBJ2-7; 8 bases are shared with TRBD2. V trimming: 3 bases; J trimming: 2 bases; junction bases outside the gene matches: 9. The length of the CDR3 is 16 residues. In germline, CDR1 is LGHDT, CDR2 YNNKEL (reference sequence). This chain's CDR3 is CASSQAGLAGAYEQYF. CDR3 coding DNA: TGTGCCAGCAGCCAGGCAGGACTAGCAGGTGCCTACGAGCAGTACTTC.

The chain couples TRBV20-1 to TRBJ2-7; D unclear. V was shortened by 5 bases and J by 6 bases, with 14 bases between the two germline ends. CDR3 length equals 12 residues. The germline V gene encodes CDR1 DFQATT and CDR2 SNEGSKA (reference sequence). The CDR3 DNA reads as TGCAGTGCTCCGGGCTCACGGACCGAGCAGTACTTC. Its translation: CSAPGSRTEQYF.

The CDR3: CASSYPRQGIWGTQYF. The CDR3 DNA reads as TGTGCCAGCAGTTATCCTAGACAGGGGATCTGGGGGACCCAGTACTTC. This chain connects TRBV7-2 to TRBJ2-7, with 8 bases identical to TRBD1. The J call is in doubt because the DNA end fits TRBJ2-5 better. This CDR3 is 16 amino acids long. From germline, CDR1 is SGHTA and CDR2 FQGNSA.

The V and J genes are TRBV3-1 and TRBJ2-1; 7 bases agree with TRBD1. Per the germline V gene, CDR1 is LGHDT and CDR2 is YNNKEL (reference sequence). The CDR3 covers 16 residues. Trimming took 0 bases from V and 0 from J; bases not matched to a gene: 2. The CDR3 bases are TGTGCCAGCAGCCAAGATAGGGGGCCCTCCTACAATGAGCAGTTCTTC. This translates into CASSQDRGPSYNEQFF.

The chain is built from TRBV28 and TRBJ2-5; no reliable D call. Gene TRBJ2-7 matches the end of the DNA better, so the J call may be wrong. Germline V gene sequence: CDR1 MDHEN, CDR2 SYDVKM. This CDR3 region has 11 residues. CDR3 coding DNA: TGTGCCAGCAGTGCCGCCTCCGAGCAGTACTTC. Encoded protein: CASSAASEQYF.

The chain combines TRBV6-2 or TRBV6-3 with TRBJ2-7; the match to TRBD2 covers 10 bases. The CDR3 covers 18 residues. V lost 2 bases, J lost 2 bases, and 12 bases stayed unmatched. Germline assignment: CDR1 MNHEY and CDR2 SVGEGT. This chain's CDR3 is CASSYPTNAGTSAYEQYF. The CDR3 nucleotides are TGTGCCAGCAGTTACCCAACAAACGCCGGGACTAGCGCCTACGAGCAGTACTTC.

The V call is TRBV5-1, the J call TRBJ2-3, with D possibly being TRBD2 (5 bases). Germline CDR1 SGHRS, CDR2 YFSETQ. The CDR3 sequence is 16 residues long. V lost 7 bases, J lost 2 bases, and 20 bases lay in between. This CDR3 is CASGPGLANPTDTQYF. The CDR3 bases are TGCGCCAGCGGGCCGGGCCTAGCCAACCCCACAGATACGCAGTATTTT.

The chain joins TRBV20-1 to TRBJ2-7, with 10 bases aligning to TRBD1. The CDR3 length is 15 residues. Trimming removed 3 bases from V and 4 bases from J; junction bases left unmatched: 9. Germline V gene data show CDR1 as DFQATT and CDR2 as SNEGSKA (reference sequence). CDR3 DNA sequence: TGCAGTGCTAGGGACGACCGGGACAGGGGTTACGAGCAGTACTTC. It translates to CSARDDRDRGYEQYF.

This clonotype was found a few times. The CDR3 loop reads CSVVLGGTGADTQYF. CDR3 DNA sequence: TGCAGCGTTGTATTAGGGGGTACGGGGGCAGATACGCAGTATTTT. The chain links TRBV29-1 to TRBJ2-3; tentatively, D is TRBD1 or TRBD2 (6 bases each). The germline CDR1 and CDR2 sequences are SQVTM and ANQGSEA. Trimming shortened V by 4 bases and J by 4 bases, and 18 bases separated the two germline ends. The CDR3 covers 15 residues.

The V and J genes are TRBV5-6 and TRBJ2-5; D is possibly TRBD2 (6 bases). Trimming stripped 0 bases from V and 11 bases from J, with 17 bases between. There are 14 residues in the CDR3. Per germline, CDR1 SGHDT and CDR2 YYEEEE. CDR3 in DNA: TGTGCCAGCAGCTTGGTCGGGAGAGGTGATGAGCAGTACTTC. This gives the protein CASSLVGRGDEQYF.

The V call is TRBV13, the J call TRBJ2-5, with TRBD1 matching 7 bases. The end of the DNA fits TRBJ2-7 better, so the J call may be wrong. The CDR3 has 14 residues. Germline assignment: CDR1 PRHDT and CDR2 FYEKMQ (reference sequence). The CDR3 coding sequence is TGTGCCAGCAGCCCCGGGACAGAGACCTACGAGCAGTACTTC. Protein product: CASSPGTETYEQYF.

V usage is TRBV7-9 and J usage is TRBJ2-7; TRBD1 agrees at 7 bases. Germline assignment: CDR1 SEHNR and CDR2 FQNEAQ (reference sequence). The length of the CDR3 is 13 residues. The V gene end was trimmed by 3 bases and the J gene end by 4 bases; junction bases not matched to a gene: 3. In DNA, the CDR3 is TGTGCCAGCAGCTTGGGACAGCAATACGAGCAGTACTTC. It specifies CASSLGQQYEQYF.

V is TRBV18 and J is TRBJ2-7; 9 bases fit TRBD1. The J call may be wrong; the DNA end is better matched by TRBJ2-5. CDR3 length: 14 residues. The germline gives CDR1 KGHSH, CDR2 LQKENI. Here the CDR3 DNA reads TGTGCCAGCTCACCCACAGGGGGCTTGGAGACCCAGTACTTC. Translating it yields CASSPTGGLETQYF.

This clonotype was counted a few times. The rearrangement uses TRBV13 and TRBJ1-1; D remains ambiguous. This CDR3 has 12 residues. Germline CDR1 reads PRHDT; CDR2 reads FYEKMQ (reference sequence). The V end was cut by 1 base, the J end by 7 bases, with 7 bases between. This chain's CDR3 is CASSLARFEAFF. CDR3 nucleotide sequence: TGTGCCAGCAGCTTAGCCAGGTTTGAAGCTTTCTTT.

This clonotype was found a few times. The chain links TRBV30 to TRBJ2-4, with D perhaps given as TRBD1 or TRBD2 (6 bases each). Matching the DNA end better, TRBJ2-7 makes the J call doubtful. The CDR3 covers 13 residues. Germline V CDR1 and CDR2: GTSNPN, SVGIG (reference sequence). CDR3 nucleotides: TGTGCCTGGACCCAAGGGGGGACCTACGAGCAGTACTTC. It translates to CAWTQGGTYEQYF.

This chain joins TRBV20-1 and TRBJ1-2; possibly TRBD1 for D (6 bases). Germline V lookup: CDR1 DFQATT, CDR2 SNEGSKA (reference sequence). V lost 3 bases and J 3 bases, leaving 11 bases between the germline ends. The CDR3 length is 13 residues. This chain's CDR3 is CSARNRVDYGYTF. The CDR3 DNA follows: TGCAGTGCTAGGAACAGGGTCGACTATGGCTACACCTTC.

The gene calls are TRBV4-3 and TRBJ2-4; 9 positions match TRBD2. The DNA end favors TRBJ2-7, so the J call may be wrong. The CDR3 is made up of 16 amino acids. Per germline, CDR1 LGHNA and CDR2 YSLEER. CDR3 sequence: CASSQEWAGGPYEQYF. The CDR3 DNA reads as TGCGCCAGCAGCCAAGAATGGGCGGGAGGGCCCTACGAGCAGTACTTC.

The CDR3 region is CASSDWGTRDYEQYF. The DNA for the CDR3 is TGTGCCAGCAGTGATTGGGGGACTAGAGACTACGAGCAGTACTTC. The V and J genes are TRBV25-1 and TRBJ2-7; 8 bases are shared with TRBD2. This CDR3 region has 15 residues. Germline CDR1 and CDR2: MGHDK and SYGVNS. The V and J ends lost 3 bases and 3 bases, in that order; junction bases with no gene match: 7.

The rearrangement uses TRBV28 and TRBJ2-7; D is perhaps TRBD1 or TRBD2 (5 bases each). The CDR3 contains 15 residues. Trimming left V 2 bases short and J 3 bases short, with 14 bases between. Germline CDR1 reads MDHEN; CDR2 reads SYDVKM. This CDR3 is CASSLPQGVGYEQYF. CDR3 nucleotides: TGTGCCAGCAGTTTACCTCAGGGAGTGGGCTACGAGCAGTACTTC.

This clonotype was recorded only once. A read error may explain this, as a much larger clone is one base away. This chain's CDR3 is CASSWVWDYEQYF. For the CDR3, the DNA is TGTGCCAGCAGTTGGGTTTGGGACTACGAGCAGTACTTC. The chain has TRBV12-3 or TRBV12-4 and TRBJ2-5; D not certain. With the DNA end fitting TRBJ2-7 better, the J assignment may be wrong. CDR3 length equals 13 residues.

The chain links TRBV7-3 to TRBJ2-1; 8 bases are a match to TRBD2. The V gene end was trimmed by 2 bases and the J gene end by 9 bases; junction bases not matched to a gene: 6. The germline gives CDR1 SGHTA, CDR2 FQGTGA. This CDR3 comprises 14 residues. CDR3 nucleotides: TGTGCCAGCAGCTTAGGCGGGGGGTTTACTGAGCAGTTCTTC. As protein: CASSLGGGFTEQFF.